These T cell receptor beta chains were read from a single sample in a study of PD-L1 blockade in urothelial cancer. Method: immunoSEQ multiplex PCR; TCRdb's copy keeps in-frame clones and lacks some. Of some 75,000 clones in the sample, around 93% were seen once. The source material was PBMCs, sampled around atezolizumab (anti-PD-L1) treatment. The receptors originated from a woman of 80 years or more with urothelial cancer. Each CDR3 is given with its conserved first and last residue. A D gene is named only where the DNA matches it firmly. Rows give clone size only sometimes, using once, few, many, or a class for an expanded clone.

V	D	size	J	CDR3	DNA
TRBV12-5	TRBD1	.	TRBJ2-3	CASGLTGASTDTQYF	TGTGCTAGTGGCCTGACAGGGGCTAGCACAGATACGCAGTATTTT
TRBV7-6	TRBD2	.	TRBJ2-1	CASSPPTGTSGHNEQFF	TGTGCCAGCAGCCCCCCGACCGGGACTAGCGGACACAATGAGCAGTTCTTC
TRBV28	TRBD1	.	TRBJ2-5	CASSLYQGQAETQYF	TGTGCCAGCAGTTTATATCAGGGACAGGCGGAGACCCAGTACTTC
TRBV7-3	TRBD2	.	TRBJ2-5	CASSPQAGGQETQYF	TGTGCCAGCAGTCCCCAGGCGGGGGGCCAAGAGACCCAGTACTTC
TRBV29-1	TRBD1	.	TRBJ2-7	CSVTGGPYEQYF	TGCAGCGTGACAGGGGGACCCTACGAGCAGTACTTC
TRBV11-2	.	.	TRBJ2-3	CASSLDRGGDTQYF	TGTGCCAGCAGCTTAGATCGTGGGGGGGATACGCAGTATTTT
TRBV9	TRBD1	.	TRBJ2-7	CASSVELGQGIGEQYF	TGTGCCAGCAGCGTAGAATTGGGACAGGGGATAGGGGAGCAGTACTTC
TRBV27	TRBD1	.	TRBJ1-5	CASSSASDRYSNQPQHF	TGTGCCAGCAGTTCGGCATCGGACAGGTATAGCAATCAGCCCCAGCATTTT
TRBV9	TRBD2	.	TRBJ2-5	CASSVAGSGSIETQYF	TGTGCCAGCAGCGTAGCTGGTAGCGGGAGTATCGAGACCCAGTACTTC
TRBV19	.	.	TRBJ2-7	CASATGYYEQYF	TGTGCCAGTGCTACAGGGTACTACGAGCAGTACTTC
TRBV11-2	TRBD2	.	TRBJ2-6	CASSLPGGRGSGANVLTF	TGTGCCAGCAGCTTACCTGGCGGGAGGGGATCTGGGGCCAACGTCCTGACTTTC
TRBV30	.	.	TRBJ2-1	CAWRLLLAEQFF	TGTGCCTGGAGACTTTTACTAGCTGAGCAGTTCTTC
TRBV9	.	.	TRBJ2-1	CASSVQGYNEQFF	TGTGCCAGCAGCGTACAGGGATACAATGAGCAGTTCTTC
TRBV30	.	.	TRBJ1-2	CAWSKEANYGYTF	TGTGCCTGGAGTAAGGAGGCAAACTATGGCTACACCTTC
TRBV10-1	.	.	TRBJ2-1	CASSESRSRQFF	TGCGCCAGCAGTGAGTCGAGGTCTCGGCAGTTCTTC
TRBV5-1	.	.	TRBJ1-2	CASSLGDSDGYTF	TGCGCCAGCAGCTTGGGGGACTCGGATGGCTACACCTTC
TRBV5-1	TRBD2	.	TRBJ2-1	CASGREGRNEQFF	TGCGCCAGCGGGCGGGAGGGTAGAAATGAGCAGTTCTTC
TRBV4-1	TRBD1	.	TRBJ2-3	CASSQGTGGRTDTQYF	TGCGCCAGCAGCCAGGGGACAGGGGGTCGGACAGATACGCAGTATTTT
TRBV2	.	.	TRBJ1-4	CASRATGATNEKLFF	TGTGCCAGCAGAGCCACAGGCGCCACTAATGAAAAACTGTTTTTT
TRBV7-2	TRBD1	.	TRBJ2-3	CASSTQGPDTQYF	TGTGCCAGCAGCACACAGGGGCCAGATACGCAGTATTTT
TRBV19	TRBD1	.	TRBJ1-2	CASRQGAVLGGYTF	TGTGCCAGTAGACAGGGGGCCGTCCTCGGAGGCTACACCTTC
TRBV28	.	.	TRBJ1-5	CASSPGTQGQPQHF	TGTGCCAGCAGCCCTGGGACACAGGGTCAGCCCCAGCATTTT
TRBV30	.	once	TRBJ1-2	CAWPRSGLGYTF	TGTGCCTGGCCTCGATCAGGGCTCGGCTACACCTTC
TRBV6-1	TRBD1	.	TRBJ1-1	CASIRDSFTEAFF	TGTGCCAGCATCCGGGACAGTTTCACTGAAGCTTTCTTT
TRBV9	.	.	TRBJ1-1	CASSVTFRGTEAFF	TGTGCCAGCAGCGTCACCTTTCGGGGAACGGAAGCTTTCTTT
TRBV6-1	.	.	TRBJ2-5	CASSEVWGPQETQYF	TGTGCCAGCAGTGAGGTTTGGGGGCCCCAAGAGACCCAGTACTTC
TRBV28	.	.	TRBJ2-7	CASSPPGSFYEQYF	TGTGCCAGCAGCCCTCCCGGGTCCTTCTACGAGCAGTACTTC
TRBV5-1	.	.	TRBJ2-1	CASSLERADNEQFF	TGCGCCAGCAGCTTGGAGCGGGCTGACAATGAGCAGTTCTTC
TRBV28	TRBD1	.	TRBJ1-2	CASSFRNRGAYGYTF	TGTGCCAGCAGTTTCCGTAACAGGGGCGCCTATGGCTACACCTTC
TRBV7-3	.	.	TRBJ1-1	CASSLEVVRTEAFF	TGTGCCAGCAGCTTAGAGGTCGTCCGAACTGAAGCTTTCTTT
TRBV19	.	.	TRBJ1-2	CASSPTGKDGYTF	TGTGCCAGTAGTCCCACAGGGAAGGACGGCTACACCTTC
TRBV27	TRBD2	.	TRBJ2-7	CASSSLAGFSSEQYF	TGTGCCAGCAGTTCCTTAGCGGGATTCTCCTCCGAGCAGTACTTC
TRBV5-1	.	once	TRBJ2-7	CASSPLDGTYEQYF	TGCGCCAGCAGCCCCCTGGACGGGACCTACGAGCAGTACTTC
TRBV19	.	.	TRBJ1-4	CASSNRVATNEKLFF	TGTGCCAGTAGTAACAGGGTAGCAACTAATGAAAAACTGTTTTTT
TRBV2	.	once	TRBJ1-1	CASRDFSVGEAFF	TGTGCCAGCAGAGACTTCTCCGTGGGTGAAGCTTTCTTT
TRBV5-4	TRBD1	.	TRBJ2-3	CASSSQGMLTDTQYF	TGTGCCAGCAGCTCACAGGGGATGTTAACAGATACGCAGTATTTT
TRBV9	.	.	TRBJ2-2	CASSVVGGTTGELFF	TGTGCCAGCAGCGTAGTAGGAGGGACCACCGGGGAGCTGTTTTTT
TRBV5-4	TRBD2	.	TRBJ2-5	CASSSQLAGQETQYF	TGTGCCAGCAGCTCCCAACTAGCGGGACAGGAGACCCAGTACTTC